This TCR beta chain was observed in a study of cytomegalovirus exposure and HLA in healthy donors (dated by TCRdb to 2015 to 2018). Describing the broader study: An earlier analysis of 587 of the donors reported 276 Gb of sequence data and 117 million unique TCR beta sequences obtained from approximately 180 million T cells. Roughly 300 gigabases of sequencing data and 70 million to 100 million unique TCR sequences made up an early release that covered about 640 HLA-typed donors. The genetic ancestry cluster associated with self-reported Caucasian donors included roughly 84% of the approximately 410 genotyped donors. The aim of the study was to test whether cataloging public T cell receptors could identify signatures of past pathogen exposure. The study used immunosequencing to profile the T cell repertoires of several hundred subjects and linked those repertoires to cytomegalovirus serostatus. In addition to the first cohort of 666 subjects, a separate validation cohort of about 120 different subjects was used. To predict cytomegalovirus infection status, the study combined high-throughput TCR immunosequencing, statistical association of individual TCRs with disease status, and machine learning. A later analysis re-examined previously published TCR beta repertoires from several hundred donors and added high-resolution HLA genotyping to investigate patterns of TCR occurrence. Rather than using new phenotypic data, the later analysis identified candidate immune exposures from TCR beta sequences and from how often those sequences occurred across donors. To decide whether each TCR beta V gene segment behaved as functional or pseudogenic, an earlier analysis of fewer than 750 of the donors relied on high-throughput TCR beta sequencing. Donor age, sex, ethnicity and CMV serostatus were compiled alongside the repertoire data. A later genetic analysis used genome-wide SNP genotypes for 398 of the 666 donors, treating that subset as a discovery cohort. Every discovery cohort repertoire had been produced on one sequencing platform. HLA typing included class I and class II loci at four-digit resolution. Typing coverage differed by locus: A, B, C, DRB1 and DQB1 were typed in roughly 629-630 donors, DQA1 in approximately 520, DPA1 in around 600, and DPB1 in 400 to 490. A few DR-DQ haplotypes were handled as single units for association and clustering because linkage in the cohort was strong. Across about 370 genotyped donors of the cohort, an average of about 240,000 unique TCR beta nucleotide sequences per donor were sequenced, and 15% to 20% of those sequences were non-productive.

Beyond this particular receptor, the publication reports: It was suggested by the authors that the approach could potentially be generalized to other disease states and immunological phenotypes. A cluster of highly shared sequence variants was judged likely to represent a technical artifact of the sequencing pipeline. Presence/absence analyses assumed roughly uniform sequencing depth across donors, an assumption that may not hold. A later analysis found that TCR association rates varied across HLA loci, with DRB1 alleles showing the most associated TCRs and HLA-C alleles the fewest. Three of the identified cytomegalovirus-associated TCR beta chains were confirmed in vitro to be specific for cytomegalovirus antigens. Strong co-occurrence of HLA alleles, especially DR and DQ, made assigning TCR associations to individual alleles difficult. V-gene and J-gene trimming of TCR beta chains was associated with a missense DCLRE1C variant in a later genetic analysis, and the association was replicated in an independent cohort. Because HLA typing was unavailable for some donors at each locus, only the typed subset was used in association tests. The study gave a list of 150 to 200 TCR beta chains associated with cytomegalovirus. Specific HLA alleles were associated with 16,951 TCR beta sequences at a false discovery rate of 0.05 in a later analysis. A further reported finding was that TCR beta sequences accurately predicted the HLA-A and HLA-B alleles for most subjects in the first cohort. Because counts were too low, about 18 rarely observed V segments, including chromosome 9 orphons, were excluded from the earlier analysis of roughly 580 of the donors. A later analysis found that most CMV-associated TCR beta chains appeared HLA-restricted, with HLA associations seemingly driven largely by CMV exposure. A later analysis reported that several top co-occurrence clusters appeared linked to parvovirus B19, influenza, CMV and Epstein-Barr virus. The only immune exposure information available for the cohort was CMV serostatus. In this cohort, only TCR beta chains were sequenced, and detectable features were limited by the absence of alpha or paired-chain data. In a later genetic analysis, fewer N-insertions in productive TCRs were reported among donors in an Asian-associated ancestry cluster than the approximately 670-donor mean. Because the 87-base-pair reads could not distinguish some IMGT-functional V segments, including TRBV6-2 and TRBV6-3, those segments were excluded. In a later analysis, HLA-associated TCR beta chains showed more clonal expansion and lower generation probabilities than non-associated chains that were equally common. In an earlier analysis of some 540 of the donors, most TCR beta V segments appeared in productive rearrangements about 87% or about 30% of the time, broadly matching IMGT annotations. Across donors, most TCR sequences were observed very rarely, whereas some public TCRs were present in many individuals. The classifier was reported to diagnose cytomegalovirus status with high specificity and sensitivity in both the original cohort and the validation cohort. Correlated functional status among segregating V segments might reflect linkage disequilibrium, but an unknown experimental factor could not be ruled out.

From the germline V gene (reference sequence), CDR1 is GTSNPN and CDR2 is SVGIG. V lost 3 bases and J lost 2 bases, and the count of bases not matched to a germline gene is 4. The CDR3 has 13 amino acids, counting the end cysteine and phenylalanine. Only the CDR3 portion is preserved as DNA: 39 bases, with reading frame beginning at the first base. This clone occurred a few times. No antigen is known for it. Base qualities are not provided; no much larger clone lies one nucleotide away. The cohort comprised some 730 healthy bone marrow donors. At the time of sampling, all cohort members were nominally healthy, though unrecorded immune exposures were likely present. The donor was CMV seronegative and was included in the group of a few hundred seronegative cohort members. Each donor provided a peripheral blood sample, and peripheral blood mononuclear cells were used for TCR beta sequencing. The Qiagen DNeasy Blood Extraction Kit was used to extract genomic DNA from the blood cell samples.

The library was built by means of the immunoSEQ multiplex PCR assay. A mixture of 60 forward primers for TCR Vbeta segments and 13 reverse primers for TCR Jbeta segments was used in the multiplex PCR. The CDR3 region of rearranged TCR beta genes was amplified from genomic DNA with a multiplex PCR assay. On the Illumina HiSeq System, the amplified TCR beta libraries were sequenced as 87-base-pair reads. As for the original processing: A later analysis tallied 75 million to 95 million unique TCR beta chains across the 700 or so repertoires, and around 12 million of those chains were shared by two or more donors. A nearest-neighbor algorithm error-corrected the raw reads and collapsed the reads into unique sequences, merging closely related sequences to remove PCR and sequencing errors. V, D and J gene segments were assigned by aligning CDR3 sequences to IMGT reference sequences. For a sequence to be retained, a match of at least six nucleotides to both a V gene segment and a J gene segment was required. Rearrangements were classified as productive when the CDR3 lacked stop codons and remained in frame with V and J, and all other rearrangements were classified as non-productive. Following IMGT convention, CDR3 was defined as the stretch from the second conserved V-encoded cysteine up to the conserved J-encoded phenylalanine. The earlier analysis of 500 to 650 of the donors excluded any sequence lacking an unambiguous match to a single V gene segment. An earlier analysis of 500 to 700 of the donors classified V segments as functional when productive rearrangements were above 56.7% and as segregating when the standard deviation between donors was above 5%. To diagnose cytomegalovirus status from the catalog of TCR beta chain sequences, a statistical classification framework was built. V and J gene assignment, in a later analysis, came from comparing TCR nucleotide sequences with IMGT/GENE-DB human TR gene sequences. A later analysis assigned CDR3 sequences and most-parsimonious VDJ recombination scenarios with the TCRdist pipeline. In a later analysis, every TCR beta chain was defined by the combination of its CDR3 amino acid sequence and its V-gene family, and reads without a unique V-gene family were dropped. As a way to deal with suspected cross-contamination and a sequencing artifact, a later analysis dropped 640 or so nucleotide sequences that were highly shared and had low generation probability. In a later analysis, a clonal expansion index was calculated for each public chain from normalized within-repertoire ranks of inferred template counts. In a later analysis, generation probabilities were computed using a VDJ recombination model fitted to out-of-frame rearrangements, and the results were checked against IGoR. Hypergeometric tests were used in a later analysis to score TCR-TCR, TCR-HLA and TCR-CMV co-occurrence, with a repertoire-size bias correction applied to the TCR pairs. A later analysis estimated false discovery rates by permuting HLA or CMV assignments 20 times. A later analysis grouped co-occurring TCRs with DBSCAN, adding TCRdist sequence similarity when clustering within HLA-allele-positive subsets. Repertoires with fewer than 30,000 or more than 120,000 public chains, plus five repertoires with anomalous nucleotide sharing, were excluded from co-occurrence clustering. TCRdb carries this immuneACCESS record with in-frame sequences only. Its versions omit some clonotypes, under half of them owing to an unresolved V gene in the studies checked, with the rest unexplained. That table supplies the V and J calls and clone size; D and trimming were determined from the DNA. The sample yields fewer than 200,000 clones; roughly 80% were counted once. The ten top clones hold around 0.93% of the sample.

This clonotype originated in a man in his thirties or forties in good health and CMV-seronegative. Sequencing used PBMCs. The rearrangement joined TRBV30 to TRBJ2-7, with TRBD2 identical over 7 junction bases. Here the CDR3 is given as CAWSTGGPYEQYF. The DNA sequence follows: TGTGCCTGGAGCACGGGAGGTCCCTACGAGCAGTACTTC.